This record concerns one T cell receptor beta chain sequence. The data derive from a study of blood T cell repertoires in COVID-19. Overall study: T cells, B-cell-depleted T cells, or PBMCs provided the cDNA or gDNA that served as material.

Here immunoSEQ multiplex PCR was the method, and the copy in TCRdb shows in-frame clones only, minus some. The sample gives 400,000 to 450,000 clones, less than 95% of which show up once; 0.6% is in the top ten. The CDR3 is made up of 14 amino acids. The V segment lost 0 bases and the J segment 8 bases; nucleotides outside the gene matches: 6. Per the germline V gene, CDR1 is LNHNV and CDR2 is YYDKDF (reference sequence). Cohort 3 recovery required two negative PCRs, clearance, or symptom resolution. The sequenced sample consisted of PBMCs or T cells enriched from blood (not recorded which). The chain employs TRBV15 and TRBJ1-1; 7 positions agree with TRBD1. The clonotype comes from a young man who had recovered from COVID-19. CDR3 residues: CATSRESRGSEAFF. The CDR3 DNA sequence: TGTGCCACCAGCAGAGAAAGCAGGGGGTCGGAAGCTTTCTTT.